This T cell receptor beta chain came from a study of cytomegalovirus exposure and HLA in healthy donors. 60 Vbeta and 13 Jbeta primers were used in PCR. Profiled with immunoSEQ multiplex PCR; TCRdb holds only in-frame clones, not every one. The sample has around 120,000 clones; about 63% are singletons. Comments on this clone: Its target is unknown.

Trimming cost V 4 bases and J 5 bases, with 11 bases left between them. In germline, CDR1 is SGHDN, CDR2 FVKESK. CDR3 length: 14 residues. Study outcomes and limitations: Analysis performed later found about 17,000 TCR beta sequences associated with HLA alleles at 0.05 false discovery rate. Some V segments (TRBV6-2 and TRBV6-3 among them) were excluded as indistinguishable.

The material sequenced was PBMCs. This chain connects TRBV14 to TRBJ2-2; no definite D call. The receptor was derived from a man aged 25-40 years in good health and CMV-seropositive. The CDR3 is CASSPTRMTGELFF. CDR3 nucleotide sequence: TGTGCCAGCAGCCCAACGCGGATGACCGGGGAGCTGTTTTTT.